One sample yielded the 6 T cell receptor beta chains listed below, sequenced in a study of cytomegalovirus exposure and HLA in healthy donors. Primers: 60 Vbeta forward and 13 Jbeta reverse. TCRdb keeps only in-frame clones here, not all; method: immunoSEQ multiplex PCR. The repertoire shows roughly 65,000 clones; the top ten hold around a sixth. Sequences were obtained from PBMCs. The receptors shown here come from a boy between 10 and 17 years old in good health and CMV-seronegative.

This rearrangement joins TRBV5-5 to TRBJ2-3; 8 nucleotides agree with TRBD2. Germline CDR1 and CDR2: SGHKS and YYEKEE (reference sequence). The length of the CDR3 is 15 residues. V was clipped by 5 bases and J by 6 bases; unmatched bases: 11. The CDR3: CASRRRLASQDTQYF. In DNA form, the CDR3 reads TGTGCCAGCAGACGGCGACTAGCGTCGCAGGATACGCAGTATTTT.

The chain links TRBV7-2 to TRBJ1-1, with 9 positions matching TRBD1. The CDR3 contains 15 residues. From germline, CDR1 is SGHTA and CDR2 FQGNSA. V gave up 5 bases and J gave up 1 base; unmatched junction bases: 5. The DNA for the CDR3 is TGTGCCAGCAGCATAAAGGGACAGGGGAACACTGAAGCTTTCTTT. Amino acid sequence: CASSIKGQGNTEAFF. The complete variable domain, with remaining parts taken from reference TRBV7-2 and TRBJ1-1, reads GAGVSQSPSNKVTEKGKDVELRCDPISGHTALYWYRQSLGQGLEFLIYFQGNSAPDKSGLPSDRFSAERTGGSVSTLTIQRTQQEDSAVYLCASSIKGQGNTEAFFGQGTRLTVV.

The CDR3 bases are TGCGCCAGCAGCGACGAAGGGACAGGGGGCGGGTACGAGCAGTACTTC. It specifies CASSDEGTGGGYEQYF. This sequence joins TRBV5-1 and TRBJ2-7, with 12 bases aligning to TRBD1. Germline V gene lookup returns CDR1 SGHRS and CDR2 YFSETQ. The CDR3 runs 16 residues. V lost 4 bases to trimming and J lost 4 bases; unmatched junction nucleotides: 9.

This chain uses TRBV28 with TRBJ2-1; no clear D. Trimming pared 5 bases from V and 13 bases from J, leaving 9 bases between. Germline CDR1 is MDHEN and CDR2 is SYDVKM. CDR3 length: 10 amino acids. DNA of the CDR3: TGTGCCAGCAGTGTGAGGCGACAGTTCTTC. Protein product: CASSVRRQFF.

The chain recombines TRBV6-5 with TRBJ1-2; maybe TRBD1 (6 bases). This CDR3 has 15 residues. Trimming took 0 bases from V and 2 from J, leaving 10 bases between them. Germline lookup yields CDR1 MNHEY and CDR2 SVGAGI. The CDR3 sequence is CASSYSRTDNYGYTF. CDR3 bases: TGTGCCAGCAGTTACTCCAGGACAGACAACTATGGCTACACCTTC.

This chain uses TRBV6-5 with TRBJ2-1; D remains unclear. CDR3 size: 14 residues. The germline gives CDR1 MNHEY, CDR2 SVGAGI. V was pared by 6 bases and J by 6 bases, with 15 bases between. CDR3 sequence: CASRGAAGFNEQFF. For the CDR3, the DNA is TGTGCCAGCAGAGGCGCGGCCGGCTTCAATGAGCAGTTCTTC.